The clone carrying this T cell receptor beta chain has only a few counts. The data are from a study of T-cell reconstitution after alpha-beta-depleted transplantation in children. The CDR3 runs 15 residues. V shed 0 bases and J 2 bases; nucleotides not matched to a gene: 2. Germline-derived CDR1 and CDR2 are SGHRS and YFSETQ. Library preparation (for TCRbeta) was performed with unique molecular identifiers. TCRdb reanalysed the PCR reads using MiXCR and keeps one entry per CDR3 protein. This sample has 450,000 to 600,000 distinct CDR3 sequences, with around 16% found just once. This clonotype originated in a human donor who donated a stem cell graft to a child with acute lymphoblastic leukemia. This rearrangement joins TRBV5-1 to TRBJ2-3; the match to TRBD1 covers 8 bases. Sequences were derived from PBMCs from the stem cell graft donor, sampled from the stem cell graft. Here the CDR3 reads CASSLGQGLTDTQYF. The CDR3 region has the DNA TGCGCCAGCAGCTTGGGACAGGGGCTCACAGATACGCAGTATTTT.